This T cell receptor beta chain was found in a study of T cell responses to AZD1222 COVID-19 vaccine. Germline V gene lookup returns CDR1 SGHDN and CDR2 FVKESK. This CDR3 contains 13 residues. V gave up 0 bases and J gave up 2 bases, with 4 bases separating them. TCRdb's copy holds only in-frame clones and misses some; the assay was immunoSEQ multiplex PCR. Among about 130,000 clones listed, under 95% were seen once. Concerning this clone: No antigen is known for it.

Study results and caveats: The study reported that nearly half of spike-specific TCRs target unmutated variant regions. Just a handful of AZD1222 recipients were seropositive at baseline. When two AZD1222 doses had been given, Spike-specific TCR breadth and depth rose. It should be noted that donors were predominantly white British and more often female, and clonal diversity was possibly underestimated.

This chain uses TRBV14 with TRBJ1-2, with D uncertain. The source of this sequence is an adult who received the AZD1222 COVID-19 vaccine. This material consisted of peripheral blood, taken 28 days after the second AZD1222 dose. CDR3 amino acids: CASSQDRNYGYTF. Here the CDR3 DNA reads TGTGCCAGCAGCCAAGACAGAAACTATGGCTACACCTTC.